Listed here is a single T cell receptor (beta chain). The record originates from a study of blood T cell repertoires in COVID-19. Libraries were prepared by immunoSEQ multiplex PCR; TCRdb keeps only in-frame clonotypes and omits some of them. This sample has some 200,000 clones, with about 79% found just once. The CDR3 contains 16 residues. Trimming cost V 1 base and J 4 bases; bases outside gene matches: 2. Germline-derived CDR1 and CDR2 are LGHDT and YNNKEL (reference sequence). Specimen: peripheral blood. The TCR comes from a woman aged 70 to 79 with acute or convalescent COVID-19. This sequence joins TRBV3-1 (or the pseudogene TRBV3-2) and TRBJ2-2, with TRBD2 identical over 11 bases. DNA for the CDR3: TGTGCCAGCAGCCAAGCAGGGACTAGCGGCACCGGGGAGCTGTTTTTT. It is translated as CASSQAGTSGTGELFF.